These T cell receptor beta chains were read from a single sample in a study of blood T cell repertoires in COVID-19. Profiling relied on immunoSEQ multiplex PCR, and the TCRdb table lists in-frame clones only, not all of them. This table has some 220,000 clones, roughly 85% appearing once. Material for sequencing was peripheral blood. The receptors stem from a woman aged 18-30 years who had recovered from COVID-19. CDR3s include the opening cysteine and the closing phenylalanine or tryptophan. Each record gives: CDR3 length, V gene, D gene, clone size, J gene, CDR3 DNA, CDR3 protein. A D gene is named only where the DNA matches it firmly. Clone size is stated in some rows and not others, as once, few, many or a class when expanded.

16,TRBV29-1,.,.,TRBJ2-5,TGCAGCGTTACCACCCCTCTCGGGGGGCTCGGAGAGACCCAGTACTTC,CSVTTPLGGLGETQYF
16,TRBV5-6,TRBD1,.,TRBJ1-4,TGTGCCAGCAGCCGCGCCGGGGACAGGGTTTGGGAAAAACTGTTTTTT,CASSRAGDRVWEKLFF
13,TRBV6-5,.,.,TRBJ1-2,TGTGCCAGCACAGAGGGCTCGGGCTATGGCTACACCTTC,CASTEGSGYGYTF
13,TRBV7-3,.,once,TRBJ2-7,TGTGCCAGCAGCTTAACGACGGGGGGCAGACGGTACTTC,CASSLTTGGRRYF
16,TRBV5-1,TRBD1,.,TRBJ2-1,TGCGCCAGCAGCAGGAAGGGACAGGGCCCCTACAATGAGCAGTTCTTC,CASSRKGQGPYNEQFF
16,TRBV5-5,.,.,TRBJ1-2,TGTGCCAGCAGCCGGCACCCAGGACAGCCAGAGGGTGGCTACACCTTC,CASSRHPGQPEGGYTF
16,TRBV28,.,.,TRBJ1-5,TGTGCCAGCAGTGCAGACAGGACTGGGCCCTATCAGCCCCAGCATTTT,CASSADRTGPYQPQHF
14,TRBV5-6,.,.,TRBJ2-3,TGTGCCAGCAGCTTGATATTGACTCGGGATACGCAGTATTTT,CASSLILTRDTQYF
15,TRBV7-2,.,.,TRBJ2-2,TGTGCCAGCAGCTTAGCCGACAGGAACACCGGGGAGCTGTTTTTT,CASSLADRNTGELFF
14,TRBV6-1,TRBD1,.,TRBJ1-1,TGTGCCAGCAGTGAGTATGGGGACAGACGTGAAGCTTTCTTT,CASSEYGDRREAFF
16,TRBV6-4,TRBD1,once,TRBJ1-6,TGTGCCAGCAGGAGAGACAGGGAGTCCTATAATTCACCCCTCCACTTT,CASRRDRESYNSPLHF
15,TRBV3-1/TRBV3-2,TRBD2,.,TRBJ2-3,TGTGCCAGCAGCCAAGATGTGCTAGCGGGAGAAACGCAGTATTTT,CASSQDVLAGETQYF
14,TRBV11-2,TRBD1,.,TRBJ1-5,TGTGCCAGCAGCTTTAGACAGGGGGGTCAGCCCCAGCATTTT,CASSFRQGGQPQHF
12,TRBV30,.,.,TRBJ2-7,TGTGCCTGGAGTGTCGTTAGTGGCGAGCAGTACTTC,CAWSVVSGEQYF
11,TRBV20-1,.,.,TRBJ1-1,TGCAGTGCTAGAGATGGGCCAGAAGCTTTCTTT,CSARDGPEAFF
17,TRBV30,TRBD1,.,TRBJ1-3,TGTGCCTGGAGTTTGTCGGACAGGGTCCTCTCTGGAAACACCATATATTTT,CAWSLSDRVLSGNTIYF
19,TRBV4-3,TRBD2,once,TRBJ2-3,TGCGCCAGCAGCCAAAACGCGGGCACTAGCGGACCTAGCACAGATACGCAGTATTTT,CASSQNAGTSGPSTDTQYF
12,TRBV11-1,.,.,TRBJ2-3,TGTGCCAGCAGCCCGGTTAGAAATACGCAGTATTTT,CASSPVRNTQYF
14,TRBV19,TRBD2,.,TRBJ2-1,TGTGCCAGTAGTCTAGCGGGAGACTACAATGAGCAGTTCTTC,CASSLAGDYNEQFF
16,TRBV21-1,.,once,TRBJ2-7,TGTGCCAGCAGCAGATGGACAGCAGACTCTCTCTACGAGCAGTACTTC,CASSRWTADSLYEQYF
16,TRBV14,TRBD2,.,TRBJ2-7,TGTGCCAGCAGCCTGGGGCTAGCGGGAAGATTTTACGAGCAGTACTTC,CASSLGLAGRFYEQYF
14,TRBV25-1,.,.,TRBJ1-1,TGTGCCAGCAAGATGGGGCTCCTGAACACTGAAGCTTTCTTT,CASKMGLLNTEAFF
14,TRBV2,TRBD2,.,TRBJ2-3,TGTGCCAGCACGACTAGCGGGAGCACAGATACGCAGTATTTT,CASTTSGSTDTQYF
13,TRBV7-2,TRBD1,.,TRBJ2-7,TGTGCCAGCAGCTTCGACAGGGGGCGAGAGCAGTACTTC,CASSFDRGREQYF
14,TRBV4-3,TRBD1,.,TRBJ1-5,TGCGCCAGCAGCCAAGTTGGGACAGGGAAGCCCCAGCATTTT,CASSQVGTGKPQHF
13,TRBV12-5,TRBD1,.,TRBJ2-5,TGTGCTAGTGGTTTTGGGACAGGAGAGACCCAGTACTTC,CASGFGTGETQYF
16,TRBV10-2,.,.,TRBJ1-1,TGCGCCAGCAGTGAGTTATTGGGGACACCGAACACTGAAGCTTTCTTT,CASSELLGTPNTEAFF
16,TRBV25-1,TRBD2,.,TRBJ2-5,TGTGCCAGCAGTGAATTTCTAGCGGGAGGGCAAGAGACCCAGTACTTC,CASSEFLAGGQETQYF
13,TRBV27,TRBD1,.,TRBJ1-5,TGTGCCAGCAGCAAGACAGGGAACCAGCCCCAGCATTTT,CASSKTGNQPQHF
23,TRBV29-1,.,.,TRBJ2-7,TGCAGCGTTCATCCACCTTTACGCCAGGGGCACAAGAGCACCTACCGGGACACCCTCGAGCAGTACTTC,CSVHPPLRQGHKSTYRDTLEQYF
14,TRBV6-5,.,.,TRBJ1-2,TGTGCCACCGCGACACAGACGATAAACTATGGCTACACCTTC,CATATQTINYGYTF
16,TRBV15,TRBD2,once,TRBJ2-3,TGTGCCACCAGCAGGGAAACTAGCGGGAAAGTGTATACGCAGTATTTT,CATSRETSGKVYTQYF
17,TRBV28,TRBD2,.,TRBJ2-1,TGTGCCAGCAGTTTGGAGACTAGCTGGAAACCGTACAATGAGCAGTTCTTC,CASSLETSWKPYNEQFF
13,TRBV12-3/TRBV12-4,.,.,TRBJ1-2,TGTGCCAGCCAGCGGGACGCGAGCGGTGGCTACACCTTC,CASQRDASGGYTF
12,TRBV19,.,.,TRBJ2-1,TGTGCCAGTAGTATCAGTTACAATGAGCAGTTCTTC,CASSISYNEQFF
13,TRBV2,.,few,TRBJ1-5,TGTGCCAGCAAGTACAGCCTCAATCAGCCCCAGCATTTT,CASKYSLNQPQHF
16,TRBV5-1,TRBD1,.,TRBJ1-4,TGCGCCAAAGGGGACAGGGGAGGAAGGGCTAATGAAAAACTGTTTTTT,CAKGDRGGRANEKLFF
13,TRBV14,.,.,TRBJ1-1,TGTGCCAGCAGCCAAACCAGGGGTACTGAAGCTTTCTTT,CASSQTRGTEAFF
14,TRBV5-1,TRBD1,.,TRBJ1-2,TGCGCCAGCAGCTTGGGACAGGGCGACTATGGCTACACCTTC,CASSLGQGDYGYTF
14,TRBV27,.,.,TRBJ2-7,TGTGCCAGCAGTTTCTCCGGGACTTCATACGAGCAGTACTTC,CASSFSGTSYEQYF